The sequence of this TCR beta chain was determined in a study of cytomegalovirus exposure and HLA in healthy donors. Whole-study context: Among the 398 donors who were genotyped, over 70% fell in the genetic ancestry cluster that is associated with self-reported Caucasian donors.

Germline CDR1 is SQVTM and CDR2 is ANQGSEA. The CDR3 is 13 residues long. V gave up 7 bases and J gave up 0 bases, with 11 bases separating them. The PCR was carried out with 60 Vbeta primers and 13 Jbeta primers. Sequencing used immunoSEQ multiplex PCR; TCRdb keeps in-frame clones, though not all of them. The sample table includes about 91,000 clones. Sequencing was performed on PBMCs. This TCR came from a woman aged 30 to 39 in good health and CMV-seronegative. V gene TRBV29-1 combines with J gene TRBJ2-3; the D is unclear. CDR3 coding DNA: TGCAGCGCCGAACAGATAAGCACAGATACGCAGTATTTT. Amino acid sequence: CSAEQISTDTQYF.